A selection of T cell receptor beta chains follows, all from one sample in a study of T-cell reconstitution after alpha-beta-depleted transplantation in children. TCRdb analysed the PCR reads with MiXCR anew, one entry per CDR3 protein. Of around 700,000 distinct CDR3 sequences in the sample, under 15% were seen once. The material sequenced was PBMCs, taken before TCRalphabeta/CD19-depleted stem cell transplant. The source of these receptors is a girl aged 2 to 10 with congenital amegakaryocytic thrombocytopenia, due to receive a stem cell transplant. Each CDR3 is given with its conserved first and last residue. D genes are given only for firm matches. Clone size, where shown, is once, few, many, or a class for clones that have expanded.

>TRBJ2-2|TRBV25-1|NA|few
TGTGCCAGCAGTGGCCCAGGGGCCGGGGAGCTGTTTTTT
CASSGPGAGELFF
>TRBJ2-7|TRBV10-3|TRBD2|many
TGTGCCATCAGTGACGCGACTAGCGGGAGGGTTCTCGAGCAGTACTTC
CAISDATSGRVLEQYF
>TRBJ2-2|TRBV30|NA|NA
TGTGCCTGGAGGGCGGTCCGGACCGGGGAGCTGTTTTTT
CAWRAVRTGELFF
>TRBJ2-6|TRBV5-1|NA|few
TGCGCCAGCAGCGGGGCAGGGTCCTCTGGGGCCAACGTCCTGACTTTC
CASSGAGSSGANVLTF
>TRBJ1-1|TRBV20-1|NA|NA
TGCAGTTCCGAGGGGGACACGGCGACTGAAGCTTTCTTT
CSSEGDTATEAFF
>TRBJ2-7|TRBV20-1|NA|many
TGCAGTGGGAAGTGGGAGTGGGGCTACGAGCAGTACTTC
CSGKWEWGYEQYF
>TRBJ2-7|TRBV10-3|NA|NA
TGTGCCATCAGTGAACAACTAGCCCCCTACGAGCAGTACTTC
CAISEQLAPYEQYF
>TRBJ2-2|TRBV4-2|NA|many
TGTGCCAGCAGCCAAGTAAGGGCCGGGGAGCTGTTTTTT
CASSQVRAGELFF
>TRBJ2-2|TRBV7-9|TRBD2|few
TGTGCCAGCAGCTTGCGTAGCGGGGAAGCGGTTACCGGGGAGCTGTTTTTT
CASSLRSGEAVTGELFF
>TRBJ2-2|TRBV9|NA|many
TGTGCCAGCAGCGCCAAACCCCGGGACCTCACCGGGGAGCTGTTTTTT
CASSAKPRDLTGELFF
>TRBJ2-2|TRBV3-1|TRBD1|NA
TGTGCCAGCAGCCCGCATCCCAGGGGGCTCGGGGAGCTGTTTTTT
CASSPHPRGLGELFF
>TRBJ2-5|TRBV7-9|TRBD2|many
TGTGCCAGCAGCTCGGGACTAGCGGGAGTCGGCGAGACCCAGTACTTC
CASSSGLAGVGETQYF
>TRBJ2-5|TRBV29-1|TRBD2|many
TGCAGCGTTGTTGATAGCGGGAGCTTGGGGGGCCAAGAGACCCAGTACTTC
CSVVDSGSLGGQETQYF
>TRBJ1-6|TRBV12-3/TRBV12-4|NA|few
TGTGCCAGCAGCCAAGGGCTCCCCCTCCACTTT
CASSQGLPLHF
>TRBJ1-2|TRBV27|NA|few
TGTGCCAGCAGTCCATTCGGTGGGGGCGCCTGGTATGGCTACACCTTC
CASSPFGGGAWYGYTF
>TRBJ2-1|TRBV5-1|TRBD1|few
TGCGCCAGCAGCCCCTCCGGGACAGGGGCATCCTACAATGAGCAGTTCTTC
CASSPSGTGASYNEQFF
>TRBJ2-1|TRBV20-1|NA|many
TGCAGTGCTAGAGATTCGGCCGACCCCTCCGGCTCCTACAATGAGCAGTTCTTC
CSARDSADPSGSYNEQFF
>TRBJ1-1|TRBV5-1|NA|few
TGCGCCAGCAGCTCCCACAGAGAGAACACTGAAGCTTTCTTT
CASSSHRENTEAFF
>TRBJ2-2|TRBV5-1|NA|few
TGCGCCAGCAGCGACTCCTCCGCGAAGAGCACCGGGGAGCTGTTTTTT
CASSDSSAKSTGELFF
>TRBJ2-3|TRBV6-1|NA|many
TGTGCCAGCAAACGACAGGCCACAGATACGCAGTATTTT
CASKRQATDTQYF
>TRBJ2-7|TRBV7-9|NA|few
TGTGCCAGCAGCTTAGTGCTTCCCGGGGGCGAGCAGTACTTC
CASSLVLPGGEQYF
>TRBJ2-3|TRBV5-1|TRBD1|NA
TGCGCCAGCAGCCTGGGCGACAGGGTGAGCACAGATACGCAGTATTTT
CASSLGDRVSTDTQYF
>TRBJ2-1|TRBV3-1|NA|many
TGTGCCAGCAGCCAAGAACACAATGAGCAGTTCTTC
CASSQEHNEQFF
>TRBJ2-1|TRBV11-2|NA|NA
TGTGCCAGCAACGGAGTCAGCTCCTACAATGAGCAGTTCTTC
CASNGVSSYNEQFF
>TRBJ2-1|TRBV12-3/TRBV12-4|NA|many
TGTGCCAGCAGACGAATACAGGGTGATGAGCAGTTCTTC
CASRRIQGDEQFF
>TRBJ2-7|TRBV20-1|NA|many
TGCAGTGCTAGAGACGTACCTGCGGGCCCTTCAACCTACGAGCAGTACTTC
CSARDVPAGPSTYEQYF